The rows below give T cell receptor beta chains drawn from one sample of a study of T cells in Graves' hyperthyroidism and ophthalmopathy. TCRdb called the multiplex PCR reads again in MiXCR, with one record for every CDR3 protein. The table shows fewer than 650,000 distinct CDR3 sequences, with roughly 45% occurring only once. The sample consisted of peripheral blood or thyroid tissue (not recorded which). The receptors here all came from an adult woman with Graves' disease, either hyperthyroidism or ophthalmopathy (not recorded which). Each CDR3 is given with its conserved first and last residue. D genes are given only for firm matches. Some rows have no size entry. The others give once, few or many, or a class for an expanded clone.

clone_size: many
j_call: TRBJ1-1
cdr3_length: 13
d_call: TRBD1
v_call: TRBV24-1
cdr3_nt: TGTGCCACCAGGGGACAGGGGAACACTGAAGCTTTCTTT
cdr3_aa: CATRGQGNTEAFF

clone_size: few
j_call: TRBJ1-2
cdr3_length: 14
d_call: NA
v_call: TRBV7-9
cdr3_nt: TGTGCCAGCAGCTTAGCCCACAGGGCGGCTGGCTACACCTTC
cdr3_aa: CASSLAHRAAGYTF

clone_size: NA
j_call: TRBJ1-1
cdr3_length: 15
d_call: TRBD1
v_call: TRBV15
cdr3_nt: TGTGCCACCAGCAGCTGGGGACAGCCGAACACTGAAGCTTTCTTT
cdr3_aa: CATSSWGQPNTEAFF

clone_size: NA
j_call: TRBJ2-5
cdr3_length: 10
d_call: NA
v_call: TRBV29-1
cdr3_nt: TGCAGCGTTATTTCAGAGACCCAGTACTTC
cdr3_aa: CSVISETQYF

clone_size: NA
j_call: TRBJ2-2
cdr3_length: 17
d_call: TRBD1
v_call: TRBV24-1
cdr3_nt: TGTGCCACCAACGCTTCGTACGGGACAGGGAACACCGGGGAGCTGTTTTTT
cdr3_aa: CATNASYGTGNTGELFF

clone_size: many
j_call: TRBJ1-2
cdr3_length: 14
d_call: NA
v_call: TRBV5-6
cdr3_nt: TGTGCCAGCAGCTTCAGAGGTGGAGACTATGGCTACACCTTC
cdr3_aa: CASSFRGGDYGYTF

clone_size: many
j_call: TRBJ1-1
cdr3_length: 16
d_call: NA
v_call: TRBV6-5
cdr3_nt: TGTGCCAGCAGCCGCCTTGAGGGGGAAGGGAACACTGAAGCTTTCTTT
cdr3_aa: CASSRLEGEGNTEAFF

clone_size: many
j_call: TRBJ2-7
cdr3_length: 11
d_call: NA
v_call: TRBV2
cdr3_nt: TGTGCCAGCCTGTACTACGGGGAGCAGTACTTC
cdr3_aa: CASLYYGEQYF

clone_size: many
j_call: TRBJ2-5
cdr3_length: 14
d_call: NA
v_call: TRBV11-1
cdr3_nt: TGTGCCAGCAGCTTGTCGGTGTTTCAAGAGACCCAGTACTTC
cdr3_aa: CASSLSVFQETQYF

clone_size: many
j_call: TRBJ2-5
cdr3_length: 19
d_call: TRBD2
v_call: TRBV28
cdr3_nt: TGTGCCAGCAGTTCCCCGACTAGCGGGAGCGCAGGGTACCAAGAGACCCAGTACTTC
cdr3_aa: CASSSPTSGSAGYQETQYF

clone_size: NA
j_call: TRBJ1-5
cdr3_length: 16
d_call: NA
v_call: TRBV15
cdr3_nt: TGTGCCACCAGCAGAGGGGAATTGTGGGTTGGTCAGCCCCAGCATTTT
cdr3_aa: CATSRGELWVGQPQHF

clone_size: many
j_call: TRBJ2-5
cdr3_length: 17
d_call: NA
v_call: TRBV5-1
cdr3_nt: TGCGCCAGCAGCTCGGGAGTTAGGGGACCCTCCCAAGAGACCCAGTACTTC
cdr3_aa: CASSSGVRGPSQETQYF

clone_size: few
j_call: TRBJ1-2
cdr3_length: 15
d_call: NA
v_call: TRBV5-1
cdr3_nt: TGTGCCAGCAGCTCAGCCCCCGAGTGGGACTATGGCTACACCTTC
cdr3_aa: CASSSAPEWDYGYTF

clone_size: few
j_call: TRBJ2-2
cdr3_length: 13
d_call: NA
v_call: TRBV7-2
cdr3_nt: TGTGCCAGCAGTTACTCTCGGACAGGGGAGCTGTTTTTT
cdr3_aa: CASSYSRTGELFF

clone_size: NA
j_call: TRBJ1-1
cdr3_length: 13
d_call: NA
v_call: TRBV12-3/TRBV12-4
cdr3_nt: TGTGCCAGCAGTTTATGGACAAACACTGAAGCTTTCTTT
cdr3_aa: CASSLWTNTEAFF

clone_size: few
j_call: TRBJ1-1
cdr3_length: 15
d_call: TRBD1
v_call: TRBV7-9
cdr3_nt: TGTGCCAGCAGCCCCAGACAGGGGATGAACACTGAAGCTTTCTTT
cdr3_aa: CASSPRQGMNTEAFF

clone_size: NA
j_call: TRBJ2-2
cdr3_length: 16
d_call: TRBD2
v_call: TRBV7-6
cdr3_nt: TGTGCCAGCAGCCACCGTCTAGCGGGCAACACCGGGGAGCTGTTTTTT
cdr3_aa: CASSHRLAGNTGELFF

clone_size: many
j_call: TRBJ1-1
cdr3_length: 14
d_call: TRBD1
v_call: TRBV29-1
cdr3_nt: TGCAGCGTTCTATCCGGGACAGGGAACACTGAAGCTTTCTTT
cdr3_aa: CSVLSGTGNTEAFF

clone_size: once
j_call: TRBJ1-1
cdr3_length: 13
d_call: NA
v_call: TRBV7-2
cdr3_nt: TGTGCCAGCAGCTTCAAGAGGAACACTGAAGCTTTCTTT
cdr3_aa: CASSFKRNTEAFF

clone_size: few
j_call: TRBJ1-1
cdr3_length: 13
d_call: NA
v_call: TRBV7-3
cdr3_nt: TGTGCCAGCAGCTTTAACATGAACACTGAAGCTTTCTTT
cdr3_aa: CASSFNMNTEAFF

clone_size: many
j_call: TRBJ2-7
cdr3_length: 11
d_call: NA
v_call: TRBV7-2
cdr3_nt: TGTGCCAGCAGAGAGTTCTACGAGCAGTACTTC
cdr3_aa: CASREFYEQYF

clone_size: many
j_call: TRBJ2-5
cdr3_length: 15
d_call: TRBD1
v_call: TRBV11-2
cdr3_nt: TGTGCCAGCAGCCCTCTGACAGGGGGCTTAGAGACCCAGTACTTC
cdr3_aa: CASSPLTGGLETQYF

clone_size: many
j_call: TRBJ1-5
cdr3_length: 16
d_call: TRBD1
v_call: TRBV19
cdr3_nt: TGTGCCAGTAGTAACAGGGGTGGGTCCTTCAATCAGCCCCAGCATTTT
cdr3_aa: CASSNRGGSFNQPQHF

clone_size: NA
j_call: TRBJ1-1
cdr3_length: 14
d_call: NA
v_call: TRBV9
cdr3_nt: TGTGCCAGCAGCCAATTAGGGGGGAACACTGAAGCTTTCTTT
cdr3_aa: CASSQLGGNTEAFF

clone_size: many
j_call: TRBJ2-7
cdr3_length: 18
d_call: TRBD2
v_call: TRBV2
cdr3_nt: TGTGCCAGCAACCTCGGGACTAGCGGGAGGGAAGGGGCCTACGAGCAGTACTTC
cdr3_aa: CASNLGTSGREGAYEQYF

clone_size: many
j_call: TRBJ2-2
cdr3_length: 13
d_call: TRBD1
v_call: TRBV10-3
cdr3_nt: TGTGCCATCCAGGGGGCGAGCACCGGGGAGCTGTTTTTT
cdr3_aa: CAIQGASTGELFF

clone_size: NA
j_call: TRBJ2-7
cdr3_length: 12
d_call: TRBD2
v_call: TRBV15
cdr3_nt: TGTGCCACCAGCAGAGGGAATGGGCTAGCGGTCTTC
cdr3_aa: CATSRGNGLAVF

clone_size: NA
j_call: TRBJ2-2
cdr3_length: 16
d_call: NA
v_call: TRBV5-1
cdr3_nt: TGCGCCAGCAGCGCCCCTGAGAGGGCGAACACCGGGGAGCTGTTTTTT
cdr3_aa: CASSAPERANTGELFF

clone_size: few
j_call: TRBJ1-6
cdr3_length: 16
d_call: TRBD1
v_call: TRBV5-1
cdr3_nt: TGCGCCAGCAGCCTAAGGACAGGGCCAACCAATTCACCCCTCCACTTT
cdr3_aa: CASSLRTGPTNSPLHF

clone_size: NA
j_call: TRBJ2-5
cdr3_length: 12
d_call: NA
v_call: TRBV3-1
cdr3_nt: TGTGCCAGCAGCTTAAGCGGCGGGACCCAGTACTTC
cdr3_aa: CASSLSGGTQYF

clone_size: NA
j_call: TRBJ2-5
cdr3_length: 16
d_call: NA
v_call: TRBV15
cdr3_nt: TGTGCCACCAGCAGGTTCCCACAGGGCTTCGATCAGCCCCAGTACTTC
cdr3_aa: CATSRFPQGFDQPQYF

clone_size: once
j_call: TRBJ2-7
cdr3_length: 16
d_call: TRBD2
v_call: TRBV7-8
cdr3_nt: TGTGCCAGCAGCGGCGGGACTAGCGGGATCAAGCGCGAGCAGTACTTC
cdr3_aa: CASSGGTSGIKREQYF

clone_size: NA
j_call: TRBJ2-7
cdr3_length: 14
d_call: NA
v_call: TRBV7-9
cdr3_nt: TGTGCCAGCACCTCCAGCCGAGGGGCCCACGAGCAGTACTTC
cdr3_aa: CASTSSRGAHEQYF

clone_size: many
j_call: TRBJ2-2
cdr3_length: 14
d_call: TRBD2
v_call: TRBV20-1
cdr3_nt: TGCAGTGCTAGAGCCCCAGCGGGAGCCGGGGAGCTGTTTTTT
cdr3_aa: CSARAPAGAGELFF

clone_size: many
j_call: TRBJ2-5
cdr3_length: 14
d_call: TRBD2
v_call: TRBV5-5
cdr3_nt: TGTGCCAGTCTCCCGGGGGGGGTAAGGGAGACCCAGTACTTC
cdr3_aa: CASLPGGVRETQYF

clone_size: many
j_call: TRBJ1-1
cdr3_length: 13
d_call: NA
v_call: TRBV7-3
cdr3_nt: TGTGCCAGCAGCTCGCTAACAACGACTGAAGCTTTCTTT
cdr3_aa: CASSSLTTTEAFF

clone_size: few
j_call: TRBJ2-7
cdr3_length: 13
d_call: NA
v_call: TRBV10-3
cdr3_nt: TGTGCCATCATGTCCGACAGGATGTACGAGCAGTACTTC
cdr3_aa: CAIMSDRMYEQYF

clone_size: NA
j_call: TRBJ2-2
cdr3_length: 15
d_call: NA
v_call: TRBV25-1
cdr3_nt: TGTGCCAGCAGTGAATGGGGGACGAGGACCGGGGAGCTGTTTTTT
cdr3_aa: CASSEWGTRTGELFF